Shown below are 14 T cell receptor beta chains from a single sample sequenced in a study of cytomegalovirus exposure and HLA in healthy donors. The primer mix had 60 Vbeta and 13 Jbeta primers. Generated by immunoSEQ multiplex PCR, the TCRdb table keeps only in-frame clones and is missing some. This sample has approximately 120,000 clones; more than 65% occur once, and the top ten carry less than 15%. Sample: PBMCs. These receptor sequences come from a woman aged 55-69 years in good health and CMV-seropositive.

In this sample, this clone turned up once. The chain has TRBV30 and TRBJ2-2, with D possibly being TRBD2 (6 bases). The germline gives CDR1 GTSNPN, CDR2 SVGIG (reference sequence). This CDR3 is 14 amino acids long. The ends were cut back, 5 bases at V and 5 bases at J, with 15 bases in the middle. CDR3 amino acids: CAWERGGLTGELFF. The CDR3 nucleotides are TGTGCCTGGGAACGAGGAGGGTTGACCGGGGAGCTGTTTTTT.

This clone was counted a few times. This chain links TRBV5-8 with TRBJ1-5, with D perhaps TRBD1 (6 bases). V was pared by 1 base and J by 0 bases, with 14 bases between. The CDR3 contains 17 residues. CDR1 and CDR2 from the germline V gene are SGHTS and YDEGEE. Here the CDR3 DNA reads TGTGCCAGCAGCTTGAACGCGGGGGCATATAGCAATCAGCCCCAGCATTTT. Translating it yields CASSLNAGAYSNQPQHF.

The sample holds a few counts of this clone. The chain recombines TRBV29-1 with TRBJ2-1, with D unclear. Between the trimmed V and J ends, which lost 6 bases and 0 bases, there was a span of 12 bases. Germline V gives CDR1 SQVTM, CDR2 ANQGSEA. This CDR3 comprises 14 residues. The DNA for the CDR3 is TGCAGCGTCACTAACACTGGCTCCTACAATGAGCAGTTCTTC. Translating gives CSVTNTGSYNEQFF.

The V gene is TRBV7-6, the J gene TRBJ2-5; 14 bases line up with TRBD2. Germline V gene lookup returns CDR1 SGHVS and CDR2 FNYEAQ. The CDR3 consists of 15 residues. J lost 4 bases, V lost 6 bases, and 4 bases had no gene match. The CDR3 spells CASRTSGGVAETQYF. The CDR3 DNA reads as TGTGCCAGCAGGACTAGCGGGGGGGTGGCAGAGACCCAGTACTTC.

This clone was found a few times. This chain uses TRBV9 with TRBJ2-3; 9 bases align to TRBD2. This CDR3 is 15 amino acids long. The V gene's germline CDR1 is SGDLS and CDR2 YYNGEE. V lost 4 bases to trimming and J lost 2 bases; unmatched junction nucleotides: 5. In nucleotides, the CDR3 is TGTGCCAGCAGCCTGCGACTAGCGGTCACAGATACGCAGTATTTT. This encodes CASSLRLAVTDTQYF. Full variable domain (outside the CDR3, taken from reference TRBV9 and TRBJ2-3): DSGVTQTPKHLITATGQRVTLRCSPRSGDLSVYWYQQSLDQGLQFLIQYYNGEERAKGNILERFSAQQFPDLHSELNLSSLELGDSALYFCASSLRLAVTDTQYFGPGTRLTVL.

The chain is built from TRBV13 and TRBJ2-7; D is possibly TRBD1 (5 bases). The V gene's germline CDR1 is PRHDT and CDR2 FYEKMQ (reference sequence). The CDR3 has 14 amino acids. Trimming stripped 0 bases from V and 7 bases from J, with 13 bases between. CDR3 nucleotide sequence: TGTGCCAGCAGCTTAGGAGGGGCCCTGGGGGAGCAGTACTTC. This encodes CASSLGGALGEQYF.

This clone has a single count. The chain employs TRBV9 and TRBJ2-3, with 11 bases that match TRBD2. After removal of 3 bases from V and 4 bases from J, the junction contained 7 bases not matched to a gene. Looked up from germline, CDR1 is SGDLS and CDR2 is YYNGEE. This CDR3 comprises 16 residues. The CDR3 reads CASSDGTSGGADTQYF. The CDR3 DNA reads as TGTGCCAGCAGCGACGGCACTAGCGGGGGAGCAGATACGCAGTATTTT.

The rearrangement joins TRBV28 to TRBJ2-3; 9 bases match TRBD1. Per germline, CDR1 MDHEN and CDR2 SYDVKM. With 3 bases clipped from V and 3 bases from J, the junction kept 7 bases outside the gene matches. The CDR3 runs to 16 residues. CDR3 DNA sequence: TGTGCCAGCAGTTTGCCGGGACAGGGTCTGACAGATACGCAGTATTTT. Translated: CASSLPGQGLTDTQYF.

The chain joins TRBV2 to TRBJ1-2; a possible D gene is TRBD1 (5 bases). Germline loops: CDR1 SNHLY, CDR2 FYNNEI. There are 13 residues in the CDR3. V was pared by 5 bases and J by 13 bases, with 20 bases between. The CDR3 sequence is CASSPGKNSACTF. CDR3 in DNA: TGTGCCAGCAGTCCAGGGAAAAATTCGGCATGCACCTTC.

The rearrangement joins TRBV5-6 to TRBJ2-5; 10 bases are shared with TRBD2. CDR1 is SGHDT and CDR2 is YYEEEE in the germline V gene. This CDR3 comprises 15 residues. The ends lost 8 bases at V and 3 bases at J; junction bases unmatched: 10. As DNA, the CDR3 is TGTGCCAGTGGGGCAAGCGGGAGGGGGGAAGAGACCCAGTACTTC. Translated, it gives CASGASGRGEETQYF.

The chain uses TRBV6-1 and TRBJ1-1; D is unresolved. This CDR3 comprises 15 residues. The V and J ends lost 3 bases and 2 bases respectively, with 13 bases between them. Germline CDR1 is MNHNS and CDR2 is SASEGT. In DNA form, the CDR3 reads TGTGCCAGCAGTGATTTCCTGGGAGATAACACTGAAGCTTTCTTT. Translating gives CASSDFLGDNTEAFF.

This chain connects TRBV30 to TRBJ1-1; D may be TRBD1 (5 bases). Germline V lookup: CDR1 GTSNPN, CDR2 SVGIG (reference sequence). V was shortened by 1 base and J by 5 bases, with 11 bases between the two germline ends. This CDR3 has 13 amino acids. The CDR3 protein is CAWSAGLITEAFF. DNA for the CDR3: TGTGCCTGGAGTGCAGGGCTTATAACTGAAGCTTTCTTT.

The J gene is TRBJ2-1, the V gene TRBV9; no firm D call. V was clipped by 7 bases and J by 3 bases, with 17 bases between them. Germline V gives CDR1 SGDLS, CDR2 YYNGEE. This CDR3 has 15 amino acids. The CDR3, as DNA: TGTGCCAGCCCCGCGCAACCATCCCTCTACAATGAGCAGTTCTTC. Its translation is CASPAQPSLYNEQFF.

The CDR3 sequence is CASTGLAGRDEQFF. CDR3 nucleotides: TGTGCCAGCACTGGACTAGCGGGGAGGGATGAGCAGTTCTTC. This chain uses TRBV6-1 with TRBJ2-1; 12 bases line up with TRBD2. This CDR3 region has 14 residues. V lost 7 bases, J lost 8 bases, and 6 bases stayed unmatched. From germline, CDR1 is MNHNS and CDR2 SASEGT.